Following are 25 T cell receptor beta chains from one sample sequenced in a study of identical twins. Via MiXCR, TCRdb re-called the 5' RACE reads, giving one row per CDR3 protein. The sample lists 500,000 to 700,000 distinct CDR3 sequences; around 7.5% were seen once. These data were also filed under a second study, of yellow fever vaccine responses in identical twins.

Source material: PBMCs. The receptors here all came from a woman aged 18-29 years in good health.

J is TRBJ2-1 and V is TRBV3-1; the match to TRBD2 covers 14 bases. The trim removed 0 bases at V and 4 bases at J, leaving 2 bases unmatched. This CDR3 comprises 17 residues. CDR1 is LGHDT and CDR2 is YNNKEL in the germline V gene (reference sequence). The CDR3 sequence is CASSQDRLAGGYNEQFF. In nucleotides, the CDR3 is TGTGCCAGCAGCCAAGACAGACTAGCGGGGGGGTACAATGAGCAGTTCTTC.

This clonotype was detected only a few times. The chain recombines TRBV10-3 with TRBJ2-3; tentatively, D is TRBD2 (5 bases). CDR1 and CDR2 (germline): ENHRY, SYGVKD. The ends were cut back, 6 bases at V and 5 bases at J, with 9 bases in the middle. This CDR3 comprises 12 residues. DNA for the CDR3: TGTGCCATCAGAGAAGAGGGAGATACGCAGTATTTT. It encodes CAIREEGDTQYF.

This clonotype has only a few counts. The V gene is TRBV11-2, the J gene TRBJ2-7; D not resolved. Germline loops: CDR1 SGHAT, CDR2 FQNNGV. This CDR3 has 13 residues. V dropped 5 bases and J dropped 3 bases, with 11 bases sitting between them. The CDR3: CASSPQPYYEQYF. DNA for the CDR3: TGTGCCAGCAGCCCACAACCCTACTACGAGCAGTACTTC.

This clonotype was detected ten times or more. The chain's CDR3 is CSVEWADSYEQYF. CDR3 bases: TGCAGCGTGGAGTGGGCCGACTCCTACGAGCAGTACTTC. V usage is TRBV29-1 and J usage is TRBJ2-7; no definite D call. Trimming removed 6 bases from V and 0 bases from J, with 12 bases in between. The CDR3 spans 13 residues. The germline V gene encodes CDR1 SQVTM and CDR2 ANQGSEA.

The chain has TRBV6-4 and TRBJ2-2, with D unclear. Germline values: CDR1 MRHNA, CDR2 SNTAGT. V was clipped by 3 bases and J by 0 bases, with 11 bases between them. There are 16 residues in the CDR3. This CDR3 is CASSESGQSNTGELFF. As DNA, the CDR3 is TGTGCCAGCAGTGAGAGTGGCCAATCGAACACCGGGGAGCTGTTTTTT.

This clonotype was seen at least ten times. The chain is built from TRBV7-8 and TRBJ2-3; D not resolved. The CDR3 is 14 amino acids. Trimming shortened V by 0 bases and J by 2 bases, and 6 bases separated the two germline ends. Germline V gives CDR1 SGHVS, CDR2 FQNEAQ. CDR3 region: CASSLADFTDTQYF. CDR3 DNA sequence: TGTGCCAGCAGCTTAGCTGACTTCACAGATACGCAGTATTTT.

The table lists this clonotype with a few counts. The chain combines TRBV29-1 with TRBJ2-2, with TRBD2 as a possible D gene (5 bases). The V gene's germline CDR1 is SQVTM and CDR2 ANQGSEA. V gave up 3 bases and J gave up 3 bases, with 8 bases separating them. The CDR3 extends over 13 amino acids. CDR3 nucleotide sequence: TGCAGCGTTGACGGGGAAGACACCGGGGAGCTGTTTTTT. Its protein product is CSVDGEDTGELFF.

This clonotype was observed at least ten times. V gene TRBV7-9 combines with J gene TRBJ2-3; D is unresolved. Trimming removed 6 bases from V and 9 bases from J, with 7 bases in between. This CDR3 is 10 amino acids long. Germline loops: CDR1 SEHNR, CDR2 FQNEAQ (reference sequence). The CDR3 DNA sequence: TGTGCCAGCAGAGAAGGGACGCAGTATTTT. Residues: CASREGTQYF.

This clonotype has just a few counts. CDR3 loop: CASSFITFRLAKNIQYF. The CDR3 nucleotides are TGTGCCAGCAGCTTCATAACCTTCCGACTAGCCAAAAACATTCAGTACTTC. V and J are TRBV7-8 and TRBJ2-4, with no clear D. The CDR3 has 17 amino acids. V shed 3 bases and J shed 0 bases, with 15 bases lying between them. Germline V gene sequence: CDR1 SGHVS, CDR2 FQNEAQ. Full variable domain (outside the CDR3, taken from reference TRBV7-8 and TRBJ2-4): GAGVSQSPRYKVAKRGQDVALRCDPISGHVSLFWYQQALGQGPEFLTYFQNEAQLDKSGLPSDRFFAERPEGSVSTLKIQRTQQEDSAVYLCASSFITFRLAKNIQYFGAGTRLSVL.

Remarks on this clonotype: A much bigger clone sits one base away, suggesting this may be a read error. No conserved phenylalanine or tryptophan ends this CDR3, so it is likely a read error. The V call is TRBV4-1, the J call TRBJ2-3; D gene ambiguous. Germline CDR1 reads MGHRA; CDR2 reads YSYEKL. V was shortened by 4 bases and J by 0 bases, with 11 bases between the two germline ends. This CDR3 contains 15 residues. DNA of the CDR3: TGCGCCAGCAGCCGGTCGGTCCTCAGCACAGATACGCAGTATTAT. Its protein is CASSRSVLSTDTQYY.

This clonotype was seen a handful of times. The CDR3 coding sequence is TGTGCCAGCAGCCCAGGGACTAGTTTGAACGAGCAGTACTTC. Translated, it gives CASSPGTSLNEQYF. This chain joins TRBV11-2 and TRBJ2-7, with 8 bases identical to TRBD2. The J segment lost 5 bases and the V segment lost 5 bases, leaving 8 bases of the junction unmatched. The germline V gene has CDR1 SGHAT and CDR2 FQNNGV. The CDR3 spans 14 residues.

The V gene is TRBV29-1, the J gene TRBJ2-5; TRBD2 matches 10 bases. There are 15 residues in the CDR3. J gave up 0 bases and V 2 bases, and 3 bases lay outside the gene matches. From germline, CDR1 is SQVTM and CDR2 ANQGSEA. CDR3 DNA: TGCAGCGTTGAATTTAGCGGGAGGTACCAAGAGACCCAGTACTTC. It translates to CSVEFSGRYQETQYF.

The V call is TRBV6-4, the J call TRBJ2-2, with 7 nucleotides matching TRBD1. Germline CDR1 and CDR2: MRHNA and SNTAGT. CDR3 size: 17 residues. Trimming removed 0 bases from V and 3 bases from J; junction bases left unmatched: 7. CDR3 in amino acids: CASSDSYRDRDTGELFF. The CDR3 bases are TGTGCCAGCAGTGACTCGTACCGGGACAGAGACACCGGGGAGCTGTTTTTT.

This chain joins TRBV6-1 and TRBJ2-2; 8 bases line up with TRBD1. The trim removed 6 bases at V and 3 bases at J, leaving 6 bases unmatched. The CDR3 runs to 15 residues. Germline lookup yields CDR1 MNHNS and CDR2 SASEGT. The CDR3 is CASRRNRGYTGELFF. The CDR3 DNA reads as TGTGCCAGCAGGAGGAACAGGGGGTACACCGGGGAGCTGTTTTTT.

There are a few counts of this clonotype. This chain links TRBV4-2 with TRBJ2-1, with 8 bases aligning to TRBD2. The CDR3 is 15 residues long. The junction had 11 bases not matched to a gene; V was cut back by 5 bases and J by 8 bases. The germline gives CDR1 LGHNA, CDR2 YNFKEQ. CDR3 loop: CASSTQAGAFDEQFF. CDR3 nucleotide sequence: TGTGCCAGCAGCACCCAAGCGGGAGCTTTCGATGAGCAGTTCTTC.

The genes are TRBV29-1 and TRBJ2-6, with TRBD1 matching over 10 bases. The germline CDR1 and CDR2 sequences are SQVTM and ANQGSEA. The CDR3 totals 16 residues. V dropped 6 bases and J dropped 1; count of bases not matched to a gene: 6. The CDR3 region is CSVRQGAGSGANVLTF. Here the CDR3 DNA reads TGCAGCGTCAGACAGGGGGCGGGTTCTGGGGCCAACGTCCTGACTTTC.

In its sample, this clonotype was seen many times. The rearrangement uses TRBV14 and TRBJ1-6; D ambiguous. The germline CDR1 and CDR2 sequences are SGHDN and FVKESK. V shed 2 bases and J shed 7 bases, with 15 bases lying between them. This CDR3 region has 16 residues. In nucleotides, the CDR3 is TGTGCCAGCAGCCAAAAGGACCCGGGTGGAAATTCACCCCTCCACTTT. Amino acid sequence: CASSQKDPGGNSPLHF.

This clonotype was recorded many times. The genes are TRBV20-1 and TRBJ1-5; 7 bases are shared with TRBD1. The trim removed 4 bases at V and 0 bases at J, leaving 9 bases unmatched. Looked up from germline, CDR1 is DFQATT and CDR2 is SNEGSKA (reference sequence). This CDR3 comprises 16 residues. CDR3 in DNA: TGCAGTGCTAAAGGGACAGAAGATTATAGCAATCAGCCCCAGCATTTT. This gives the protein CSAKGTEDYSNQPQHF.

This clonotype was seen at least ten times. The V call is TRBV5-1, the J call TRBJ1-4; no firm D call. The CDR3 is 15 residues long. Per the germline V gene, CDR1 is SGHRS and CDR2 is YFSETQ. Trimming left V 6 bases short and J 8 bases short, with 20 bases between. The CDR3: CASKEGTPGGEKLFF. The DNA for the CDR3 is TGCGCCAGCAAAGAAGGTACCCCGGGAGGAGAAAAACTGTTTTTT.

The chain employs TRBV4-1 and TRBJ2-1; TRBD1 or TRBD2 may be the D gene (6 bases each). The CDR3 sequence is 14 residues long. CDR1 and CDR2 from the germline V gene are MGHRA and YSYEKL. Trimming took off 0 bases at V and 9 bases at J, with 12 bases between the two ends. The CDR3 DNA reads as TGCGCCAGCAGCCAAGATTGGGGGGCCACTGAGCAGTTCTTC. Protein sequence: CASSQDWGATEQFF.

There are many counts of this clonotype. This chain links TRBV20-1 with TRBJ2-5; 7 bases are shared with TRBD2. Losses at the gene ends were 6 bases for V and 2 bases for J; bases not matched to a gene: 9. The CDR3 sequence is 14 residues long. The germline gives CDR1 DFQATT, CDR2 SNEGSKA (reference sequence). This chain's CDR3 is CSALGWGGQETQYF. The CDR3 DNA sequence: TGCAGTGCCCTAGGATGGGGGGGGCAAGAGACCCAGTACTTC.

This rearrangement joins TRBV27 to TRBJ1-5, with 12 nucleotides matching TRBD1. CDR1 and CDR2 from the germline V gene are MNHEY and SMNVEV (reference sequence). V lost 2 bases to trimming and J lost 5 bases; unmatched junction nucleotides: 10. The CDR3 runs to 18 residues. CDR3 nucleotide sequence: TGTGCCAGCAGTTTAATATGGGACAGGGGGCATCCAGATCAGCCCCAGCATTTT. It encodes CASSLIWDRGHPDQPQHF.

This clonotype was detected many times. This sequence joins TRBV20-1 and TRBJ2-1; 7 bases agree with TRBD2. Losses at the gene ends were 6 bases for V and 7 bases for J; bases not matched to a gene: 9. Germline V gene data show CDR1 as DFQATT and CDR2 as SNEGSKA (reference sequence). The CDR3 length is 13 residues. The CDR3 DNA is TGCAGTGCCACCCGGGGGGTTGGGAATGAGCAGTTCTTC. It encodes CSATRGVGNEQFF.

This clonotype was seen repeatedly, ten times or more. J is TRBJ1-4 and V is TRBV10-3; 8 bases line up with TRBD1. The CDR3 runs 15 residues. The V segment lost 6 bases and the J segment 1 base; nucleotides outside the gene matches: 4. CDR1 and CDR2 from the germline V gene are ENHRY and SYGVKD. The CDR3 reads CAISAGGITNEKLFF. The CDR3 DNA reads as TGTGCCATCAGCGCAGGGGGCATAACTAATGAAAAACTGTTTTTT.

This clonotype came up a few times. The chain carries TRBV11-2 and TRBJ1-1; D not resolved. CDR1 SGHAT and CDR2 FQNNGV come from the germline V gene. The V gene lost 5 bases and the J gene lost 5 bases, with 15 bases spanning the gap. The CDR3 extends over 14 amino acids. The CDR3 region has the DNA TGTGCCAGCAGCCACGGTGGGCGGTTGACTGAAGCTTTCTTT. It encodes CASSHGGRLTEAFF.